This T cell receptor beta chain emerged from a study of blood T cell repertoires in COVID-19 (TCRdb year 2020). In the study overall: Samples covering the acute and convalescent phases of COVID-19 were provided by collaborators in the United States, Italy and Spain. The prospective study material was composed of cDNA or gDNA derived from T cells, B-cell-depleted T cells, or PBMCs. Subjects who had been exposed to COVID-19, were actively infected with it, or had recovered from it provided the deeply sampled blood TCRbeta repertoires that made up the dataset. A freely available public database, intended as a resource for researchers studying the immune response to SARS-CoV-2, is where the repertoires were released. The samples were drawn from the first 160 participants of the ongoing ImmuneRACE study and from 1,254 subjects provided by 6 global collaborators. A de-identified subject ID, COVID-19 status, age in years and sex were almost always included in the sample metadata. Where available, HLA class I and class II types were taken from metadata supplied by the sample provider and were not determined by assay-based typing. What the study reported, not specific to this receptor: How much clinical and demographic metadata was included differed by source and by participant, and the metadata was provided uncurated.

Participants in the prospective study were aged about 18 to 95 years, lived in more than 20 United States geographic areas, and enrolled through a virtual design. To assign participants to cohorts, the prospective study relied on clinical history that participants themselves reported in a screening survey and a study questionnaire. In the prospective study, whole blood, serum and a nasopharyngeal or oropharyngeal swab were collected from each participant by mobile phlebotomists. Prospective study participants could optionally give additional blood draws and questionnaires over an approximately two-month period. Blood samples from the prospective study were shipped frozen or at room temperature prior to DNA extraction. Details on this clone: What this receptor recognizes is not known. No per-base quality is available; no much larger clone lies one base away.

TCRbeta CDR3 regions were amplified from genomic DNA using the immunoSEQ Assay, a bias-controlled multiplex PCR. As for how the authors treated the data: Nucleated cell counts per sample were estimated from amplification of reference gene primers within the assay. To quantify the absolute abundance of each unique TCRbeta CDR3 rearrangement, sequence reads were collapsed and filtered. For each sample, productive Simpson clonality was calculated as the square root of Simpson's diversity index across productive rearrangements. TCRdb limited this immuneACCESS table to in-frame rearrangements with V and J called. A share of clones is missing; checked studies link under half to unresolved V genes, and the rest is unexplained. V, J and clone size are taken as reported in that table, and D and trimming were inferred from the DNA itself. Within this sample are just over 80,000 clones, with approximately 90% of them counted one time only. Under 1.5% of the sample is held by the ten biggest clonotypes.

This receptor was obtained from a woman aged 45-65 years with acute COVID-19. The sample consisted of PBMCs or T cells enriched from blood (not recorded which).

In nucleotides, the sequence is TGTGCCATCAGTGAGTCGAAAGGGGGTACTGAAGCTTTCTTT. Its protein is CAISESKGGTEAFF. This chain is built from TRBV10-3 and TRBJ1-1, with TRBD1 tentatively as D gene (6 bases match). V is shortened by 0 bases, J by 5 bases, and the region joining them spans 10 bases. Reading from cysteine to phenylalanine, the CDR3 counts 14 amino acids. Of the read, only the CDR3 DNA is kept; its 42 bases are in frame from base 1. CDR1 and CDR2, per the germline V gene, are ENHRY and SYGVKD.